This T cell receptor beta chain was identified in a study of OX40 agonist ivuxolimab in advanced cancers. Looking at the study overall: The study gave patients intravenous ivuxolimab at 0.01 to 10 mg/kg every 2 weeks. Broader study findings: Clonal expansion among partial responders at 0.1-3.0 mg/kg ranked near the lowest. In the expanded peripheral T cells, antigen specificity was never determined. Averaging showed that CD8+ T cells had more expanded clones than CD4+ did.

From germline, CDR1 is SGDLS and CDR2 YYNGEE. The CDR3 covers 15 residues. Regarding this clone: The antigen is not known.

Profiled with immunoSEQ multiplex PCR; TCRdb holds only in-frame clones, not every one. The sample lists 100,000 to 150,000 clones; roughly 90% were seen once. The chain recombines TRBV9 with TRBJ2-5; no firm D call. The J call may be faulty, since TRBJ2-7 better matches the DNA end. This TCR was recovered from an adult with an advanced solid tumor such as melanoma, head and neck, liver or kidney cancer. Sequences were derived from CD4+ or CD8+ T cells sorted from blood, sampled in a trial of the OX40 agonist ivuxolimab. The CDR3 is CASSARPDNSYEQYF. The CDR3 region has the DNA TGTGCCAGCAGCGCGCGACCTGACAACTCCTACGAGCAGTACTTC.